The TCR beta chain under discussion was sequenced for a study of cytomegalovirus exposure and HLA in healthy donors. Study findings and constraints: Clusters of TCRs from the first cohort tended to co-occur in the 120 or so validation repertoires (as a later analysis found).

A word on this clone: Its cognate antigen is unknown.

Profiled with immunoSEQ multiplex PCR; TCRdb holds only in-frame clones, not every one. This sample yields roughly 68,000 clones, of which approximately 90% are seen a single time; around 1.5% belongs to the top ten. The source material was PBMCs. The clonotype comes from a woman in her late teens or twenties in good health and CMV-seronegative.

For the CDR3, the DNA is TGTGCCACCAGCAGAGTTAGGGCTGGGGGGGCTGAAGCTTTCTTT. Translated, it gives CATSRVRAGGAEAFF. The chain is built from TRBV15 and TRBJ1-1, with D possibly being TRBD1 (5 bases). CDR1 and CDR2 from the germline V gene are LNHNV and YYDKDF (reference sequence). This CDR3 has 15 residues. The germline V and J ends were trimmed by 1 base and 6 bases, with 15 bases remaining between them.